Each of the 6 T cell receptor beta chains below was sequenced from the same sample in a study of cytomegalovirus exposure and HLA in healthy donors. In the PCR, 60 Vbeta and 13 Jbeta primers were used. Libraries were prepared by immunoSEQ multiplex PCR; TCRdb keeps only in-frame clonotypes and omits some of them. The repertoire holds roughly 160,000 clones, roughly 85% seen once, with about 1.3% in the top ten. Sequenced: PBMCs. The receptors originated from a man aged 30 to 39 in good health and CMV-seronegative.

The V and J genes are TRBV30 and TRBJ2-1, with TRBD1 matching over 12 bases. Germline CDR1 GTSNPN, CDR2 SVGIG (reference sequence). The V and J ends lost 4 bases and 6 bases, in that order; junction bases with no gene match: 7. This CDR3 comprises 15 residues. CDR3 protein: CAWTPGQGARNEQFF. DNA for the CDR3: TGTGCCTGGACCCCGGGACAGGGGGCTCGCAATGAGCAGTTCTTC.

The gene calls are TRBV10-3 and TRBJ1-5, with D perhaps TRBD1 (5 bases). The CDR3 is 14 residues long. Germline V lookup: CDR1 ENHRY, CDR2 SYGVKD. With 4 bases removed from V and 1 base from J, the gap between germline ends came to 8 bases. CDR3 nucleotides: TGTGCCATCAGTGGGACACCGAGCAATCAGCCCCAGCATTTT. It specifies CAISGTPSNQPQHF.

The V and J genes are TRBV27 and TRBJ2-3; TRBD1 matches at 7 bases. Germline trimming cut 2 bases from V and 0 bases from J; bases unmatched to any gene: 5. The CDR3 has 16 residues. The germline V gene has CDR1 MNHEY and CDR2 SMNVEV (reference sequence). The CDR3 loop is CASSLLPGGSTDTQYF. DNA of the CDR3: TGTGCCAGCAGTTTACTCCCAGGGGGTAGCACAGATACGCAGTATTTT.

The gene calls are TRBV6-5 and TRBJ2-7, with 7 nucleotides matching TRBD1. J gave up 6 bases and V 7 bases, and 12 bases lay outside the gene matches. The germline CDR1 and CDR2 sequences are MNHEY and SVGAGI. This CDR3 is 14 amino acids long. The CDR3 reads CASTSTGPFGEQYF. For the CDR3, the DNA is TGTGCCAGCACCTCGACAGGGCCTTTCGGCGAGCAGTACTTC.

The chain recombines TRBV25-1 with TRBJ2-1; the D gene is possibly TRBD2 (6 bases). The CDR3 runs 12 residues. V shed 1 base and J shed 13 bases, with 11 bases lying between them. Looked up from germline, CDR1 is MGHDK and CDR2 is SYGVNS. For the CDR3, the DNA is TGTGCCAGCAGTGAATCGGGGGAGACCCAGTTCTTC. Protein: CASSESGETQFF.

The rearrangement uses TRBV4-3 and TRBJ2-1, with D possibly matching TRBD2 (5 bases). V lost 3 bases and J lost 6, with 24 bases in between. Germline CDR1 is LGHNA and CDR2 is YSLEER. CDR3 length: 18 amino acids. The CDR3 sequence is CASSQTGLHPKAGNEQFF. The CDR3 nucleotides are TGCGCCAGCAGCCAGACCGGACTTCACCCCAAGGCAGGCAATGAGCAGTTCTTC.